This T cell receptor (beta chain) was recorded in a study of cytomegalovirus exposure and HLA in healthy donors. Whole-study findings and limits: TCR beta V- and J-gene trimming was later associated with a missense DCLRE1C variant. An analysis was carried out at a later point. It showed that HLA-associated TCR beta chains were more clonally expanded than equally common non-associated chains. For most TCR beta V segments, an earlier analysis put the productive rate at about 90% or about 30% of the time.

Note on this clone: Its specificity is unknown.

60 Vbeta and 13 Jbeta primers were used in PCR. TCRdb's copy holds only in-frame clones and misses some; the assay was immunoSEQ multiplex PCR. The table for this sample gives some 67,000 clones. The CDR3 runs 14 residues. Germline values: CDR1 MNHEY, CDR2 SVGAGI. The germline V and J ends were trimmed by 3 bases and 5 bases, with 13 bases remaining between them. The source material was PBMCs. The rearrangement uses TRBV6-5 and TRBJ2-5; D unresolved. This clonotype was obtained from a woman aged 25 to 39 in good health and CMV-seronegative. The CDR3 is CASSYTRSRETQYF. The CDR3 DNA reads TGTGCCAGCAGTTATACAAGATCGCGGGAGACCCAGTACTTC.